Each of the 22 T cell receptor beta chains below was sequenced from the same sample in a study of somatic mutations in cytotoxic T cells in rheumatoid arthritis. Here immunoSEQ multiplex PCR was the method, and the copy in TCRdb shows in-frame clones only, minus some. Of 14,000 or so clones listed, about 81% were seen once; the top ten hold 14%. Sequencing was carried out using CD8+ T cells sorted from blood. The receptors were sampled from an adult with rheumatoid arthritis.

The chain recombines TRBV7-9 with TRBJ2-1; 12 nucleotides line up with TRBD2. After removal of 7 bases from V and 12 bases from J, the junction contained 4 bases not matched to a gene. Germline lookup yields CDR1 SEHNR and CDR2 FQNEAQ (reference sequence). The CDR3 sequence is 12 residues long. CDR3 amino acids: CASNLAGGGQFF. Here the CDR3 DNA reads TGTGCCAGCAATCTAGCGGGAGGGGGGCAGTTCTTC.

There are a few counts of this clone. The genes are TRBV19 and TRBJ2-2; D gene uncertain. Germline V gene sequence: CDR1 LNHDA, CDR2 SQIVND (reference sequence). The CDR3 runs 12 residues. The V end was cut by 3 bases, the J end by 7 bases, with 6 bases between. The CDR3 sequence: CASSMGIGELFF. For the CDR3, the DNA is TGTGCCAGTAGTATGGGAATCGGGGAGCTGTTTTTT.

The chain has TRBV6-1 and TRBJ1-2, with D possibly TRBD1 on 5 matching bases. Trimming took off 2 bases at V and 6 bases at J, with 13 bases between the two ends. The length of the CDR3 is 14 residues. Germline CDR1 and CDR2: MNHNS and SASEGT. CDR3 bases: TGTGCCAGCAGTGAAACCCGACAGTTTGATGGCTACACCTTC. It codes for CASSETRQFDGYTF.

The chain combines TRBV6-5 with TRBJ1-1; D is unclear. The CDR3 is 14 amino acids. V shed 6 bases and J shed 1 base, with 12 bases lying between them. The germline V gene encodes CDR1 MNHEY and CDR2 SVGAGI. CDR3 sequence reads: CASSYVAANTEAFF. The CDR3 DNA follows: TGTGCCAGCAGCTACGTTGCAGCGAACACTGAAGCTTTCTTT.

This chain connects TRBV4-1 to TRBJ1-1, with D perhaps TRBD1 (6 bases). Germline assignment: CDR1 MGHRA and CDR2 YSYEKL. CDR3 length: 15 amino acids. Trimming left V 0 bases short and J 1 base short, with 9 bases between. The CDR3 nucleotides are TGCGCCAGCAGCCAAGATGGGGGGGCGAACACTGAAGCTTTCTTT. It encodes CASSQDGGANTEAFF.

The chain is built from TRBV30 and TRBJ1-1; D is possibly TRBD1 (5 bases). V lost 7 bases to trimming and J lost 2 bases, with 20 bases between them. The CDR3 loop spans 15 amino acids. The germline gives CDR1 GTSNPN, CDR2 SVGIG (reference sequence). The CDR3 loop is CASPRVTGANTEAFF. The CDR3 DNA follows: TGTGCCTCCCCCCGGGTCACAGGAGCCAACACTGAAGCTTTCTTT.

The rearrangement joins TRBV18 to TRBJ2-7, with a tentative D call TRBD2 (5 bases). Trimming took 3 bases from V and 10 from J, leaving 13 bases between them. The germline gives CDR1 KGHSH, CDR2 LQKENI. This CDR3 has 12 amino acids. The chain's CDR3 is CASSPAGPRQYF. DNA for the CDR3: TGTGCCAGCTCACCTGCGGGTCCCCGTCAGTACTTC.

The sample holds a few counts of this clone. The chain combines TRBV30 with TRBJ1-5; TRBD1 might be the D (5 bases). The CDR3 runs 13 residues. CDR1 is GTSNPN, CDR2 SVGIG, per germline (reference sequence). V was clipped by 0 bases and J by 5 bases, with 8 bases between them. The CDR3 sequence is CAWSVAGDQPQHF. The CDR3 nucleotides read TGTGCCTGGAGTGTAGCGGGGGATCAGCCCCAGCATTTT.

This sequence joins TRBV2 and TRBJ2-2; TRBD1 agrees at 8 bases. The CDR3 is made up of 15 amino acids. V shed 6 bases and J 8 bases; nucleotides not matched to a gene: 11. CDR1 and CDR2 from the germline V gene are SNHLY and FYNNEI. CDR3 sequence: CASRDPTDRAGELFF. The DNA of the CDR3 is TGTGCCAGCAGGGATCCGACGGACAGGGCGGGGGAGCTGTTTTTT.

V and J are TRBV9 and TRBJ2-2, with a possible D match to TRBD1 (6 bases). Germline assignment: CDR1 SGDLS and CDR2 YYNGEE. The CDR3 extends over 13 amino acids. Trimming took 3 bases from V and 6 from J, leaving 9 bases between them. CDR3 region: CASSAQGSGELFF. The CDR3 bases are TGTGCCAGCAGCGCCCAGGGGTCCGGGGAGCTGTTTTTT.

This clone has a single count. The CDR3 loop reads CASSLSAAADAEAFF. The CDR3 bases are TGTGCCAGCAGTTTATCGGCGGCGGCGGACGCTGAAGCTTTCTTT. V and J are TRBV27 and TRBJ1-1; D ambiguous. Germline loops: CDR1 MNHEY, CDR2 SMNVEV (reference sequence). The CDR3 extends over 15 amino acids. Trimming stripped 0 bases from V and 6 bases from J, with 14 bases between.

The V call is TRBV27, the J call TRBJ2-2, with TRBD2 as a possible D gene (5 bases). Germline V gene sequence: CDR1 MNHEY, CDR2 SMNVEV (reference sequence). The length of the CDR3 is 13 residues. Trimming removed 8 bases from V and 8 bases from J, with 15 bases in between. CDR3: CASWTENRGELFF. Here the CDR3 DNA reads TGTGCCAGCTGGACTGAAAATCGGGGGGAGCTGTTTTTT.

This sequence joins TRBV28 and TRBJ1-4, with 12 bases aligning to TRBD1. CDR3 length: 17 residues. The J segment lost 8 bases and the V segment lost 6 bases, leaving 13 bases of the junction unmatched. Germline V CDR1 and CDR2: MDHEN, SYDVKM. The CDR3 reads CASRIPGQGAIDEKLFF. CDR3 in DNA: TGTGCCAGCAGGATTCCGGGACAGGGGGCAATCGACGAAAAACTGTTTTTT.

J is TRBJ2-7 and V is TRBV6-5, with 8 bases identical to TRBD1. Germline V CDR1 and CDR2: MNHEY, SVGAGI. With V trimmed by 0 bases and J by 0 bases, 1 base remained unmatched. The CDR3 length is 15 residues. CDR3 coding DNA: TGTGCCAGCAGTTACTCGACAGGGGACTCCTACGAGCAGTACTTC. This encodes CASSYSTGDSYEQYF.

The V call is TRBV14, the J call TRBJ1-1; D not certain. The CDR3 has 15 amino acids. Trimming pared 4 bases from V and 6 bases from J, leaving 18 bases between. CDR1 SGHDN and CDR2 FVKESK come from the germline V gene. CDR3 amino acids: CASSLFFGSLAEAFF. The CDR3 DNA is TGTGCCAGCAGCCTTTTTTTTGGCAGCCTGGCTGAAGCTTTCTTT. Combining the CDR3 with reference TRBV14 and TRBJ1-1 gives the whole variable domain EAGVTQFPSHSVIEKGQTVTLRCDPISGHDNLYWYRRVMGKEIKFLLHFVKESKQDESGMPNNRFLAERTGGTYSTLKVQPAELEDSGVYFCASSLFFGSLAEAFFGQGTRLTVV.

The chain uses TRBV5-4 and TRBJ2-5; D assignment may be TRBD1 or TRBD2 (6 bases each). Between the trimmed V and J ends, which lost 1 base and 5 bases, there was a span of 12 bases. CDR1 and CDR2 from the germline V gene are SGHNT and YYREEE (reference sequence). The CDR3 has 14 amino acids. This CDR3 reads CASSLTGSGETQYF. As DNA, the CDR3 is TGTGCCAGCAGCTTGACAGGGAGCGGGGAGACCCAGTACTTC.

This chain connects TRBV4-1 to TRBJ2-5, with D perhaps being TRBD1 or TRBD2 (5 bases each). CDR1 and CDR2 (germline): MGHRA, YSYEKL. The ends were cut back, 0 bases at V and 5 bases at J, with 13 bases in the middle. The CDR3 contains 15 residues. The CDR3 loop reads CASSQERDPRETQYF. The CDR3, as DNA: TGCGCCAGCAGCCAAGAAAGGGACCCGAGGGAGACCCAGTACTTC.

This clone was recorded only once. The V and J genes are TRBV25-1 and TRBJ2-1; TRBD1 agrees at 7 bases. Germline lookup yields CDR1 MGHDK and CDR2 SYGVNS. There are 13 residues in the CDR3. Trimming removed 7 bases from V and 3 bases from J; junction bases left unmatched: 3. CDR3 coding DNA: TGTGCCAGCACCGGGACAGTCTACAATGAGCAGTTCTTC. This encodes CASTGTVYNEQFF.

The chain joins TRBV27 to TRBJ2-2; D call uncertain. Germline values: CDR1 MNHEY, CDR2 SMNVEV (reference sequence). CDR3 length equals 12 residues. The ends were cut back, 2 bases at V and 6 bases at J, with 4 bases in the middle. The CDR3 coding sequence is TGTGCCAGCAGTTTACCTCCCGGGGAGCTGTTTTTT. Translating gives CASSLPPGELFF.

The chain joins TRBV7-4 to TRBJ2-1; D gene ambiguous. The CDR3 spans 13 residues. CDR1 SGHVT and CDR2 SQSDAQ come from the germline V gene. V lost 5 bases and J lost 5, with 10 bases in between. CDR3 protein: CASSPPCNNEQFF. CDR3 DNA sequence: TGTGCCAGCAGCCCCCCCTGTAACAATGAGCAGTTCTTC.

Sample share makes this clone medium-sized (0.01 to 0.1%). This rearrangement joins TRBV10-3 to TRBJ1-6, with a possible D match to TRBD1 (5 bases). CDR3 length: 13 amino acids. Germline V gene sequence: CDR1 ENHRY, CDR2 SYGVKD. Trimming removed 11 bases at V and 6 bases at J, with 14 bases between. CDR3: CAVLQGFNSPLHF. The CDR3 DNA reads as TGTGCCGTCCTCCAGGGCTTTAATTCACCCCTCCACTTT.

J is TRBJ2-2 and V is TRBV6-5; D gene uncertain. The CDR3 length is 15 residues. V was pared by 3 bases and J by 2 bases, with 10 bases between. Germline V gives CDR1 MNHEY, CDR2 SVGAGI. CDR3 coding DNA: TGTGCCAGCAGTTATTGGCAGCCTAACACCGGGGAGCTGTTTTTT. Translation: CASSYWQPNTGELFF.